This T cell receptor beta chain was obtained from a study of HIV-infected children after antiretroviral therapy interruption. RNA-based 3' RACE libraries used unique molecular identifiers. TCRdb re-called the 3' RACE reads through MiXCR, storing one row per CDR3 protein. The data contain about 37,000 distinct CDR3 sequences, approximately 7% of them singletons. There are many counts of this clonotype. The V end lost 4 bases, the J end lost 3 bases, and 6 bases lay between the germline ends. The CDR3 loop spans 11 amino acids. Germline V gene sequence: CDR1 GTSNPN, CDR2 SVGIG (reference sequence). The sample's treatment: PENTA 11 planned treatment interruption arm or continuous ART arm.

The material was CD45RA+ CD4+ T cells from PBMCs, pooled from several time points, obtained from a donor given antiretroviral therapy, either interrupted or continuous. Indicated subset: naive CD4+ CD45RA+ CD45RO- T cells. V gene TRBV30 combines with J gene TRBJ2-5; D is perhaps TRBD1 (6 bases). The origin of this receptor is a pool of human donors with HIV. CDR3 in DNA: TGTGCCTGGAACAGGGAAGAGACCCAGTACTTC. Amino acid sequence: CAWNREETQYF.